This T cell receptor (beta chain) was recovered during a study of blood T cell repertoires in COVID-19. Study-wide context: Spain, Italy and the United States supplied samples that represented acute and convalescent COVID-19. PBMCs, B-cell-depleted T cells, or T cells were the source of the cDNA or gDNA that made up the material.

Looked up from germline, CDR1 is SEHNR and CDR2 is FQNEAQ (reference sequence). Losses at the gene ends were 1 base for V and 7 bases for J; bases not matched to a gene: 5. The CDR3 is 14 amino acids. Patients from Seattle were sampled longitudinally, starting during active infection. As originally analysed: Reference gene primer amplification yielded estimated nucleated cell counts. Clones were read by immunoSEQ multiplex PCR, and TCRdb kept only the in-frame ones, dropping some. D and trimming were read from the DNA, whereas the V and J calls and clone size are those reported in that table. The table includes 200,000 to 250,000 clones, 65% to 90% detected once.

The sequenced sample was peripheral blood. This rearrangement joins TRBV7-9 to TRBJ1-1; 8 nucleotides line up with TRBD1. This clonotype was obtained from a woman aged 70-85 years with COVID-19, enrolled during active disease. The CDR3 nucleotides are TGTGCCAGCAGCTTAGTAGCAGGGGGCAGTGAAGCTTTCTTT. Translated, it gives CASSLVAGGSEAFF. Full variable domain (rest looked up from reference TRBV7-9 and TRBJ1-1): DTGVSQNPRHKITKRGQNVTFRCDPISEHNRLYWYRQTLGQGPEFLTYFQNEAQLEKSRLLSDRFSAERPKGSFSTLEIQRTEQGDSAMYLCASSLVAGGSEAFFGQGTRLTVV.